A single sample is the source of the 10 T cell receptor beta chains below, sequenced in a study of response to subunit inactivated influenza vaccine. TCRdb fed the RT-PCR reads into MiXCR, producing one record per CDR3 protein. This table has hundreds of thousands of distinct CDR3 sequences, less than 8% appearing once. The sample here was PBMCs from blood, taken approximately 25 months after vaccination. These receptors originate from a man in his fifties or sixties who received an inactivated influenza vaccine.

The chain is built from TRBV3-1 and TRBJ2-6; no clear D gene. Germline CDR1 and CDR2: LGHDT and YNNKEL (reference sequence). V lost 0 bases to trimming and J lost 6 bases, with 9 bases between them. This CDR3 region has 15 residues. The DNA for the CDR3 is TGTGCCAGCAGCCAAGATCTGGACCCGGCCAACGTCCTGACTTTC. Protein: CASSQDLDPANVLTF. Filled out from reference TRBV3-1 and TRBJ2-6, the complete variable domain reads DTAVSQTPKYLVTQMGNDKSIKCEQNLGHDTMYWYKQDSKKFLKIMFSYNNKELIINETVPNRFSPKSPDKAHLNLHINSLELGDSAVYFCASSQDLDPANVLTFGAGSRLTVL.

This clonotype came up many times. V gene TRBV12-3 or TRBV12-4 combines with J gene TRBJ1-1; TRBD1 is a possible D gene (6 bases). The V end was cut by 6 bases, the J end by 6 bases, with 17 bases between. The CDR3 loop spans 14 amino acids. CDR3 in DNA: TGTGCCAGCAGGCCAGACAGGTCGAGGGCTGAAGCTTTCTTT. It specifies CASRPDRSRAEAFF.

V is TRBV6-1 and J is TRBJ2-3, with 8 bases aligning to TRBD2. The CDR3 covers 15 residues. Germline lookup yields CDR1 MNHNS and CDR2 SASEGT. V lost 5 bases, J lost 2 bases, and 6 bases stayed unmatched. In DNA form, the CDR3 reads TGTGCCAGCAGTCTCGGGGGGGAACCCACAGATACGCAGTATTTT. It specifies CASSLGGEPTDTQYF.

In its sample, this clonotype was seen a few times. The chain combines TRBV3-1 with TRBJ1-3, with 8 bases fitting TRBD1. Germline assignment: CDR1 LGHDT and CDR2 YNNKEL (reference sequence). Losses at the gene ends were 2 bases for V and 0 bases for J; bases not matched to a gene: 6. The CDR3 has 17 residues. DNA for the CDR3: TGTGCCAGCAGCCAAAGCTGGGACAGGAGCTCTGGAAACACCATATATTTT. Translating it yields CASSQSWDRSSGNTIYF. The complete variable domain, with remaining parts taken from reference TRBV3-1 and TRBJ1-3, reads DTAVSQTPKYLVTQMGNDKSIKCEQNLGHDTMYWYKQDSKKFLKIMFSYNNKELIINETVPNRFSPKSPDKAHLNLHINSLELGDSAVYFCASSQSWDRSSGNTIYFGEGSWLTVV.

This chain connects TRBV5-1 to TRBJ2-4; maybe TRBD1 (5 bases). Deletions cut 3 bases from V and 0 bases from J, with 13 bases between. The CDR3 totals 16 residues. Germline-derived CDR1 and CDR2 are SGHRS and YFSETQ. Here the CDR3 DNA reads TGCGCCAGCAGCTCAACAGGTGGGGTAGCCAAAAACATTCAGTACTTC. Amino acid sequence: CASSSTGGVAKNIQYF.

The sample holds a few counts of this clonotype. V and J are TRBV10-3 and TRBJ2-7, with D maybe TRBD1 (6 bases). The length of the CDR3 is 13 residues. V was shortened by 9 bases and J by 2 bases, with 14 bases between the two germline ends. Per the germline V gene, CDR1 is ENHRY and CDR2 is SYGVKD. This chain's CDR3 is CAMALGDTYEQYF. The CDR3 DNA is TGTGCCATGGCCCTAGGGGACACCTACGAGCAGTACTTC.

This chain joins TRBV4-1 and TRBJ1-1; perhaps TRBD1 as D (6 bases). Germline values: CDR1 MGHRA, CDR2 YSYEKL. V lost 0 bases, J lost 6 bases, and 14 bases lay in between. CDR3 length equals 15 residues. As DNA, the CDR3 is TGCGCCAGCAGCCAAGATCTTGGCAGGGGCCCTGAAGCTTTCTTT. Its translation: CASSQDLGRGPEAFF.

This clonotype was recorded a few times. This rearrangement joins TRBV7-2 to TRBJ1-3; D gene uncertain. V shed 5 bases and J shed 2 bases, with 10 bases lying between them. Germline CDR1 SGHTA, CDR2 FQGNSA. The CDR3 is 14 amino acids. CDR3 in amino acids: CASSPYSPGNTIYF. The CDR3 region has the DNA TGTGCCAGCAGCCCGTACAGTCCTGGAAACACCATATATTTT.

This clonotype was observed a handful of times. The chain has TRBV6-2 or TRBV6-3 and TRBJ2-6; tentatively, D is TRBD2 (6 bases). Germline CDR1 reads MNHEY; CDR2 reads SVGEGT. The CDR3 sequence is 16 residues long. The V gene lost 10 bases and the J gene lost 0 bases, with 16 bases spanning the gap. In DNA, the CDR3 is TGTGCCACCGATGCGGGACGGAACTCTGGGGCCAACGTCCTGACTTTC. This translates into CATDAGRNSGANVLTF.

V is TRBV6-2 or TRBV6-3 and J is TRBJ2-7, with no clear D. This CDR3 contains 16 residues. Germline V CDR1 and CDR2: MNHEY, SVGEGT. Trimming pared 2 bases from V and 2 bases from J, leaving 16 bases between. CDR3 amino acids: CASSYPKVRGTYEQYF. The CDR3 nucleotides are TGTGCCAGCAGTTACCCGAAGGTCCGAGGAACCTACGAGCAGTACTTC.